Listed below are T cell receptor beta chains from one sample, sequenced in a study of T cells in localized non-small cell lung cancer. The assay was immunoSEQ multiplex PCR, and TCRdb's table has in-frame clones only and misses some. The sample has about 5,000 clones, 30% to 35% seen once. Here the sequenced sample was lung tumor tissue, taken before any cancer treatment. All receptors derive from a male donor older than 55 with stage III lung adenocarcinoma. Both conserved end residues are part of each CDR3. Fields, in order: CDR3 length, D gene, clone size, V gene, J gene, CDR3 protein, CDR3 DNA. A D gene is named only where the DNA matches it firmly. Not all rows give a size; the values are once, few, many and, for expanded clones, a class.

CDR3 length: 15
D gene: -
clone size: few
V gene: TRBV7-7
J gene: TRBJ2-2
CDR3 protein: CASSLDRVNTGELFF
CDR3 DNA: TGTGCCAGCAGCTTGGATAGGGTGAACACCGGGGAGCTGTTTTTT

CDR3 length: 14
D gene: -
clone size: few
V gene: TRBV23-1
J gene: TRBJ2-7
CDR3 protein: CASSLAGGSYEQYF
CDR3 DNA: TGCGCCAGCAGCTTGGCAGGGGGGAGCTACGAGCAGTACTTC

CDR3 length: 15
D gene: TRBD2
clone size: -
V gene: TRBV11-3
J gene: TRBJ2-5
CDR3 protein: CASSLGTSGQETQYF
CDR3 DNA: TGTGCCAGCAGCTTAGGGACTAGCGGGCAAGAGACCCAGTACTTC

CDR3 length: 14
D gene: TRBD1
clone size: few
V gene: TRBV6-8
J gene: TRBJ2-7
CDR3 protein: CASSTGQGPYEQYF
CDR3 DNA: TGTGCCAGCAGTACAGGACAGGGACCTTACGAGCAGTACTTC

CDR3 length: 18
D gene: -
clone size: -
V gene: TRBV6-8
J gene: TRBJ2-1
CDR3 protein: CASTKRGTRDGAYNEQFF
CDR3 DNA: TGTGCCAGCACAAAAAGAGGAACTCGGGATGGGGCCTACAATGAGCAGTTCTTC

CDR3 length: 15
D gene: -
clone size: few
V gene: TRBV14
J gene: TRBJ1-4
CDR3 protein: CASSQDQGAGEKLFF
CDR3 DNA: TGTGCCAGCAGCCAAGATCAAGGCGCCGGGGAAAAACTGTTTTTT

CDR3 length: 14
D gene: -
clone size: -
V gene: TRBV23-1
J gene: TRBJ2-4
CDR3 protein: CASSHGGAKNIQYF
CDR3 DNA: TGCGCCAGCAGTCATGGGGGGGCCAAAAACATTCAGTACTTC

CDR3 length: 16
D gene: -
clone size: -
V gene: TRBV28
J gene: TRBJ2-6
CDR3 protein: CASSWRRGSGANVLTF
CDR3 DNA: TGTGCCAGCAGTTGGCGCAGGGGCTCTGGGGCCAACGTCCTGACTTTC

CDR3 length: 17
D gene: TRBD1
clone size: -
V gene: TRBV18
J gene: TRBJ2-3
CDR3 protein: CASSPRRQGRGTDTQYF
CDR3 DNA: TGTGCCAGCTCACCACGCAGACAGGGTCGAGGCACAGATACGCAGTATTTT

CDR3 length: 15
D gene: -
clone size: -
V gene: TRBV5-1
J gene: TRBJ2-6
CDR3 protein: CASSLQGSGANVLTF
CDR3 DNA: TGCGCCAGCAGCTTACAGGGTTCAGGGGCCAACGTCCTGACTTTC

CDR3 length: 13
D gene: TRBD1
clone size: -
V gene: TRBV28
J gene: TRBJ1-2
CDR3 protein: CASSEGARGGYTF
CDR3 DNA: TGTGCCAGCAGTGAGGGGGCGCGGGGTGGCTACACCTTC

CDR3 length: 15
D gene: -
clone size: -
V gene: TRBV28
J gene: TRBJ2-6
CDR3 protein: CASSLALSGANVLTF
CDR3 DNA: TGTGCCAGCAGTTTGGCACTCTCTGGGGCCAACGTCCTGACTTTC

CDR3 length: 22
D gene: TRBD1
clone size: few
V gene: TRBV15
J gene: TRBJ2-1
CDR3 protein: CATSRDRRAGQGRVALLGEQFF
CDR3 DNA: TGTGCCACCAGCAGAGATAGGCGGGCGGGACAGGGCCGGGTGGCCCTCCTGGGTGAGCAGTTCTTC

CDR3 length: 16
D gene: TRBD1
clone size: few
V gene: TRBV19
J gene: TRBJ1-5
CDR3 protein: CASSINAGGNNQPQHF
CDR3 DNA: TGTGCCAGTAGTATTAATGCAGGGGGCAACAATCAGCCCCAGCATTTT

CDR3 length: 15
D gene: -
clone size: -
V gene: TRBV9
J gene: TRBJ2-3
CDR3 protein: CASSVRRKPRGVQYF
CDR3 DNA: TGTGCCAGCAGCGTCCGGAGGAAGCCCCGGGGAGTGCAGTATTTT

CDR3 length: 18
D gene: -
clone size: few
V gene: TRBV6-7
J gene: TRBJ2-3
CDR3 protein: CASSYYLSGRGPTDTQYF
CDR3 DNA: TGTGCCAGCAGTTACTATCTTAGCGGAAGAGGCCCCACAGATACGCAGTATTTT

CDR3 length: 15
D gene: TRBD1
clone size: -
V gene: TRBV11-3
J gene: TRBJ2-5
CDR3 protein: CASSLDGTGSQTQYF
CDR3 DNA: TGTGCCAGCAGCTTAGATGGGACAGGGTCCCAGACCCAGTACTTC

CDR3 length: 17
D gene: TRBD1
clone size: few
V gene: TRBV9
J gene: TRBJ1-4
CDR3 protein: CASSERDRSPTNEKLFF
CDR3 DNA: TGTGCCAGCAGCGAGAGGGACAGGTCGCCGACTAATGAAAAACTGTTTTTT

CDR3 length: 14
D gene: -
clone size: -
V gene: TRBV28
J gene: TRBJ2-2
CDR3 protein: CASWKGRNTGELFF
CDR3 DNA: TGTGCCAGCTGGAAGGGGCGGAACACCGGGGAGCTGTTTTTT

CDR3 length: 15
D gene: TRBD1
clone size: few
V gene: TRBV6-8
J gene: TRBJ1-1
CDR3 protein: CAIRAGTGGTMPAFF
CDR3 DNA: TGTGCCATCAGGGCCGGGACAGGGGGCACAATGCCGGCTTTCTTT

CDR3 length: 13
D gene: TRBD1
clone size: once
V gene: TRBV29-1
J gene: TRBJ1-4
CDR3 protein: CSVETGAREKLFF
CDR3 DNA: TGCAGCGTTGAGACAGGGGCTAGGGAAAAACTGTTTTTT

CDR3 length: 15
D gene: -
clone size: -
V gene: TRBV18
J gene: TRBJ1-4
CDR3 protein: CASSLNSATNEKLFF
CDR3 DNA: TGTGCCAGCTCACTAAACAGTGCAACTAATGAAAAACTGTTTTTT

CDR3 length: 11
D gene: -
clone size: few
V gene: TRBV12-5
J gene: TRBJ1-1
CDR3 protein: CASGGAGEAFF
CDR3 DNA: TGTGCCAGCGGTGGAGCAGGGGAAGCTTTCTTT

CDR3 length: 14
D gene: TRBD2
clone size: -
V gene: TRBV28
J gene: TRBJ2-1
CDR3 protein: CASTLAGVYNEQFF
CDR3 DNA: TGTGCCAGCACCCTAGCGGGAGTGTACAATGAGCAGTTCTTC

CDR3 length: 15
D gene: TRBD1
clone size: -
V gene: TRBV11-3
J gene: TRBJ1-1
CDR3 protein: CASSMPRGLGTEAFF
CDR3 DNA: TGTGCCAGCAGCATGCCTAGGGGGCTCGGCACTGAAGCTTTCTTT

CDR3 length: 15
D gene: -
clone size: -
V gene: TRBV5-1
J gene: TRBJ1-4
CDR3 protein: CASCLRDPANEKLFF
CDR3 DNA: TGCGCCAGCTGCCTTAGGGACCCAGCTAATGAAAAACTGTTTTTT

CDR3 length: 15
D gene: -
clone size: few
V gene: TRBV19
J gene: TRBJ2-2
CDR3 protein: CASRRSWGDGGELFF
CDR3 DNA: TGTGCCAGTAGACGTTCCTGGGGGGACGGCGGGGAGCTGTTTTTT

CDR3 length: 15
D gene: TRBD1
clone size: few
V gene: TRBV28
J gene: TRBJ1-2
CDR3 protein: CASITPRTGGGGYTF
CDR3 DNA: TGTGCCAGCATCACGCCCCGGACAGGGGGGGGTGGCTACACCTTC

CDR3 length: 15
D gene: -
clone size: few
V gene: TRBV18
J gene: TRBJ1-2
CDR3 protein: CASSPDPRGPYGYTF
CDR3 DNA: TGTGCCAGCTCACCAGATCCTAGGGGACCTTATGGCTACACCTTC

CDR3 length: 14
D gene: -
clone size: -
V gene: TRBV5-1
J gene: TRBJ1-2
CDR3 protein: CASSSGRTNYGYTF
CDR3 DNA: TGCGCCAGCAGCTCTGGACGGACGAACTATGGCTACACCTTC

CDR3 length: 12
D gene: -
clone size: -
V gene: TRBV29-1
J gene: TRBJ1-5
CDR3 protein: CSVSDGYQPQHF
CDR3 DNA: TGCAGCGTTTCGGACGGATATCAGCCCCAGCATTTT

CDR3 length: 13
D gene: -
clone size: many
V gene: TRBV7-2
J gene: TRBJ1-5
CDR3 protein: CASSLGPSGAQHF
CDR3 DNA: TGTGCCAGCAGCTTAGGACCGTCGGGAGCCCAGCATTTT

CDR3 length: 14
D gene: TRBD1
clone size: -
V gene: TRBV30
J gene: TRBJ1-1
CDR3 protein: CAWSHRGLRTEAFF
CDR3 DNA: TGTGCCTGGAGTCACAGGGGGCTGAGGACTGAAGCTTTCTTT

CDR3 length: 13
D gene: -
clone size: -
V gene: TRBV30
J gene: TRBJ1-1
CDR3 protein: CAWSAPGRTEAFF
CDR3 DNA: TGTGCCTGGAGTGCCCCTGGGCGCACTGAAGCTTTCTTT

CDR3 length: 16
D gene: TRBD1
clone size: -
V gene: TRBV5-1
J gene: TRBJ1-2
CDR3 protein: CASSSPLGQGSYGYTF
CDR3 DNA: TGCGCCAGCAGCTCCCCCTTAGGACAGGGAAGTTATGGCTACACCTTC

CDR3 length: 14
D gene: -
clone size: -
V gene: TRBV6-1
J gene: TRBJ1-2
CDR3 protein: CASSEAYNSGGYTF
CDR3 DNA: TGTGCCAGCAGTGAAGCGTATAACAGTGGCGGCTACACCTTC

CDR3 length: 15
D gene: -
clone size: once
V gene: TRBV28
J gene: TRBJ2-5
CDR3 protein: CASRTDRTPQETQYF
CDR3 DNA: TGTGCCAGCAGAACCGACAGGACTCCACAAGAGACCCAGTACTTC

CDR3 length: 16
D gene: TRBD1
clone size: -
V gene: TRBV28
J gene: TRBJ2-7
CDR3 protein: CASSPPGQVYSYEQYF
CDR3 DNA: TGTGCCAGCAGTCCCCCCGGACAGGTCTACTCCTACGAGCAGTACTTC

CDR3 length: 15
D gene: -
clone size: few
V gene: TRBV18
J gene: TRBJ1-1
CDR3 protein: CASSPSRAMNTEAFF
CDR3 DNA: TGTGCCAGCTCACCGTCAAGGGCCATGAACACTGAAGCTTTCTTT

CDR3 length: 20
D gene: TRBD2
clone size: -
V gene: TRBV28
J gene: TRBJ2-6
CDR3 protein: CASSPPGLAGAPPGANVLTF
CDR3 DNA: TGTGCCAGCAGTCCCCCGGGACTAGCGGGTGCCCCCCCTGGGGCCAACGTCCTGACTTTC

CDR3 length: 15
D gene: TRBD1
clone size: -
V gene: TRBV30
J gene: TRBJ1-1
CDR3 protein: CAWRGQSPMNTEAFF
CDR3 DNA: TGTGCCTGGAGGGGACAGTCCCCGATGAACACTGAAGCTTTCTTT

CDR3 length: 12
D gene: -
clone size: -
V gene: TRBV25-1
J gene: TRBJ2-1
CDR3 protein: CASSEFRGEQFF
CDR3 DNA: TGTGCCAGCAGTGAATTTAGGGGTGAGCAGTTCTTC